Below are 22 T cell receptor beta chains sequenced from a single sample in a study of PD-1 blockade in classical Hodgkin lymphoma. The assay was immunoSEQ multiplex PCR, and TCRdb's table has in-frame clones only and misses some. The sample contains more than 20,000 clones, about nine tenths of which appear only once. Relapses following autologous stem cell transplantation were seen in all patients, with brentuximab vedotin exposure varying. Sequenced here: peripheral blood mononuclear cells (PBMCs), sampled at baseline. These receptors were collected from a human donor with classical Hodgkin lymphoma.

The chain is built from TRBV5-4 and TRBJ2-7, with TRBD1 identical over 10 bases. The CDR3 has 15 residues. The trim removed 6 bases at V and 3 bases at J, leaving 9 bases unmatched. Germline loops: CDR1 SGHNT, CDR2 YYREEE (reference sequence). The CDR3 region has the DNA TGTGCCAGCACCGCGGGACAGGGGATCTACTACGAGCAGTACTTC. This gives the protein CASTAGQGIYYEQYF. The whole variable domain, filled in from reference TRBV5-4 and TRBJ2-7, reads ETGVTQSPTHLIKTRGQQVTLRCSSQSGHNTVSWYQQALGQGPQFIFQYYREEENGRGNFPPRFSGLQFPNYSSELNVNALELDDSALYLCASTAGQGIYYEQYFGPGTRLTVT.

V usage is TRBV5-5 and J usage is TRBJ1-5; 9 bases match TRBD1. The length of the CDR3 is 15 residues. Germline V gene lookup returns CDR1 SGHKS and CDR2 YYEKEE (reference sequence). V shed 2 bases, J shed 9 bases, and the junction held 9 bases outside the gene matches. The DNA for the CDR3 is TGTGCCAGCAGCTTCCGGGACAGGGAGATGGTGCCCCAGCATTTT. This encodes CASSFRDREMVPQHF.

This clone has just a few counts. The rearrangement links TRBV4-1 to TRBJ2-7; 12 nucleotides match TRBD2. J was trimmed by 7 bases and V by 1 base; bases with no gene match: 11. Germline V lookup: CDR1 MGHRA, CDR2 YSYEKL. This CDR3 region has 17 residues. For the CDR3, the DNA is TGCGCCAGCAGCCAAGGCCTTCTAGCGGGGGGGCCCCCGGAGCAGTACTTC. This sequence encodes CASSQGLLAGGPPEQYF.

This chain connects TRBV4-1 to TRBJ2-7; D gene uncertain. Per the germline V gene, CDR1 is MGHRA and CDR2 is YSYEKL. With 0 bases removed from V and 0 bases from J, the gap between germline ends came to 12 bases. CDR3 length: 16 residues. This chain's CDR3 is CASSQESQYTSYEQYF. The CDR3 DNA sequence: TGCGCCAGCAGCCAAGAATCGCAGTACACCTCCTACGAGCAGTACTTC.

The V call is TRBV5-1, the J call TRBJ2-1; 7 bases align to TRBD2. CDR1 SGHRS and CDR2 YFSETQ come from the germline V gene. The CDR3 has 12 amino acids. With V trimmed by 4 bases and J by 8 bases, 3 bases remained unmatched. CDR3 protein: CASSILADEQFF. In DNA form, the CDR3 reads TGCGCCAGCAGCATCCTAGCGGATGAGCAGTTCTTC.

The J gene is TRBJ1-3, the V gene TRBV21-1; TRBD1 was called by the table and not checked on the DNA. TRBV21-1 is annotated as a pseudogene. The CDR3 has 15 amino acids. The CDR3 here is CASSQRHLSGNTIYF. In DNA, the CDR3 is TGTGCCAGCAGCCAAAGACACCTCTCTGGAAACACCATATATTTT.

For the CDR3, the DNA is TGTGCCAGCAGTTTTACTACTGAAGCTTTCTTT. Protein: CASSFTTEAFF. V and J are TRBV28 and TRBJ1-1; D is ambiguous. The CDR3 has 11 amino acids. Trimming pared 3 bases from V and 5 bases from J, leaving 4 bases between. Germline CDR1 MDHEN, CDR2 SYDVKM.

The chain carries TRBV2 and TRBJ2-5; 11 bases align to TRBD2. Germline V CDR1 and CDR2: SNHLY, FYNNEI. The CDR3 extends over 14 amino acids. The trim removed 4 bases at V and 2 bases at J, leaving 0 bases unmatched. In nucleotides, the CDR3 is TGTGCCAGCAGTGTAGCGGGGGGGCAAGAGACCCAGTACTTC. Its translation is CASSVAGGQETQYF.

The chain joins TRBV5-1 to TRBJ2-1; 9 nucleotides line up with TRBD1. Germline V CDR1 and CDR2: SGHRS, YFSETQ. With V trimmed by 4 bases and J by 6 bases, 8 bases remained unmatched. CDR3 length: 15 amino acids. The DNA for the CDR3 is TGCGCCAGCAGCGAGACAGGGGGTCGTTCCAATGAGCAGTTCTTC. Its protein is CASSETGGRSNEQFF.

J is TRBJ2-2 and V is TRBV6-5; D may be TRBD1 (8 bases). CDR1 and CDR2 (germline): MNHEY, SVGAGI. CDR3 length: 15 amino acids. With 2 bases removed from V and 6 bases from J, the gap between germline ends came to 13 bases. CDR3 DNA: TGTGCCAGCAGTTACGGTACAGGGGGGGCCGGGGAGCTGTTTTTT. The encoded protein is CASSYGTGGAGELFF.

This chain uses TRBV2 with TRBJ2-3, with TRBD2 matching 11 bases. The germline CDR1 and CDR2 sequences are SNHLY and FYNNEI. V gave up 2 bases and J gave up 8 bases; unmatched junction bases: 9. The CDR3 totals 16 residues. CDR3 sequence reads: CASSERGSGGVSTQYF. As DNA, the CDR3 is TGTGCCAGCAGTGAAAGGGGTAGCGGGGGGGTCAGTACGCAGTATTTT.

The chain is built from TRBV7-9 and TRBJ1-3, with D possibly matching TRBD1 (5 bases). Per the germline V gene, CDR1 is SEHNR and CDR2 is FQNEAQ (reference sequence). This CDR3 comprises 16 residues. V lost 5 bases to trimming and J lost 1 base, with 15 bases between them. The CDR3 spells CASSTDGGISGNTIYF. The CDR3 DNA reads as TGTGCCAGCAGCACCGACGGGGGGATATCTGGAAACACCATATATTTT. Full variable domain (rest looked up from reference TRBV7-9 and TRBJ1-3): DTGVSQNPRHKITKRGQNVTFRCDPISEHNRLYWYRQTLGQGPEFLTYFQNEAQLEKSRLLSDRFSAERPKGSFSTLEIQRTEQGDSAMYLCASSTDGGISGNTIYFGEGSWLTVV.

V gene TRBV6-6 combines with J gene TRBJ1-6, with a tentative D call TRBD1 (5 bases). V lost 7 bases and J 8 bases, leaving 12 bases between the germline ends. This CDR3 contains 13 residues. The germline V gene has CDR1 MNHNY and CDR2 SVGAGI (reference sequence). In DNA, the CDR3 is TGTGCCAGCACCCCGACAGTTTATTCACCCCTCCACTTT. Its translation: CASTPTVYSPLHF.

The CDR3 nucleotides are TGTGCCAGCAGCGTGCGGGGGGGGCAAGAGACCCAGTACTTC. Protein sequence: CASSVRGGQETQYF. The gene calls are TRBV7-9 and TRBJ2-5, with 9 bases that match TRBD2. CDR3 size: 14 residues. Germline loops: CDR1 SEHNR, CDR2 FQNEAQ (reference sequence). V lost 5 bases to trimming and J lost 2 bases; unmatched junction nucleotides: 3.

J is TRBJ1-1 and V is TRBV19; D might be TRBD1 (5 bases). The CDR3 length is 13 residues. The germline V gene has CDR1 LNHDA and CDR2 SQIVND (reference sequence). The V gene lost 6 bases and the J gene lost 5 bases, with 13 bases spanning the gap. The CDR3 DNA follows: TGTGCCAGTAGCTCAGGGCGTAGTACTGAAGCTTTCTTT. Translation gives CASSSGRSTEAFF.

The chain links TRBV11-2 to TRBJ1-2; 9 nucleotides match TRBD1. From germline, CDR1 is SGHAT and CDR2 FQNNGV. The CDR3 spans 16 residues. Losses at the gene ends were 2 bases for V and 2 bases for J; bases not matched to a gene: 6. The CDR3 loop is CASSLTGGAMNYGYTF. The CDR3 nucleotides read TGTGCCAGCAGCTTAACAGGGGGCGCAATGAACTATGGCTACACCTTC. The complete variable domain, with remaining parts taken from reference TRBV11-2 and TRBJ1-2, reads EAGVAQSPRYKIIEKRQSVAFWCNPISGHATLYWYQQILGQGPKLLIQFQNNGVVDDSQLPKDRFSAERLKGVDSTLKIQPAKLEDSAVYLCASSLTGGAMNYGYTFGSGTRLTVV.

The chain has TRBV11-1 and TRBJ2-5; no clear D. The DNA end is more similar to TRBJ2-7, so the J call may be wrong. This CDR3 region has 13 residues. Per germline, CDR1 SGHAT and CDR2 FQDESV (reference sequence). CDR3 sequence reads: CASSLRQAYEQYF. The CDR3 DNA sequence: TGTGCCAGCAGCTTACGTCAGGCCTACGAGCAGTACTTC.

The genes are TRBV14 and TRBJ2-4; TRBD2 matches at 15 bases. Germline CDR1 is SGHDN and CDR2 is FVKESK. The CDR3 totals 22 residues. Losses at the gene ends were 1 base for V and 3 bases for J; bases not matched to a gene: 16. CDR3 in DNA: TGTGCCAGCAGCCAAGGTGGACTAGCGGGGGGGTCTAGCGGGGCCTACAAAAACATTCAGTACTTC. Protein sequence: CASSQGGLAGGSSGAYKNIQYF. The full variable domain, completed using reference TRBV14 and TRBJ2-4, is EAGVTQFPSHSVIEKGQTVTLRCDPISGHDNLYWYRRVMGKEIKFLLHFVKESKQDESGMPNNRFLAERTGGTYSTLKVQPAELEDSGVYFCASSQGGLAGGSSGAYKNIQYFGAGTRLSVL.

The chain carries TRBV5-1 and TRBJ2-5, with 11 positions matching TRBD2. Germline CDR1 and CDR2: SGHRS and YFSETQ. The CDR3 covers 15 residues. Trimming took 0 bases from V and 5 from J; bases not matched to a gene: 3. The CDR3, as DNA: TGCGCCAGCAGCTTGGTTTCTAGCGGGGGGGAGACCCAGTACTTC. Encoded protein: CASSLVSSGGETQYF.

This clone has more than one count but fewer than ten. The chain carries TRBV7-9 and TRBJ1-6; D perhaps matches TRBD1 (5 bases). Germline CDR1 SEHNR, CDR2 FQNEAQ (reference sequence). The CDR3 runs 13 residues. Trimming cost V 1 base and J 9 bases, with 7 bases left between them. The CDR3 reads CASSLDGGSPLHF. In DNA form, the CDR3 reads TGTGCCAGCAGCTTAGATGGGGGTTCACCCCTCCACTTT.

Here the CDR3 DNA reads TGTGCCAGCAGCTTAGGGCCAGGAGGAAATGAAAAACTGTTTTTT. Its protein is CASSLGPGGNEKLFF. The chain combines TRBV7-9 with TRBJ1-4; no clear D. V was cut by 1 base and J by 5 bases, with 11 bases left in between. Germline CDR1 SEHNR, CDR2 FQNEAQ (reference sequence). The CDR3 has 15 amino acids.

V is TRBV6-4 and J is TRBJ1-6; no reliable D call. The V and J ends lost 5 bases and 10 bases respectively, with 9 bases between them. The CDR3 covers 12 residues. Germline V gives CDR1 MRHNA, CDR2 SNTAGT. The chain's CDR3 is CASSPPRSPLHF. The CDR3 DNA follows: TGTGCCAGCAGTCCGCCTCGGTCACCCCTCCACTTT.